This T cell receptor beta chain is drawn from a study of cytomegalovirus exposure and HLA in healthy donors. About this clone itself: The antigen remains unidentified.

Primers: 60 Vbeta forward and 13 Jbeta reverse. Sequencing was performed with immunoSEQ multiplex PCR; in TCRdb, only in-frame clones are kept and a portion is missing. In total, the table holds under 150,000 clones. General study results and limits: Roughly uniform depth of sequencing across donors was assumed in presence/absence analyses. TCR beta V segments were, for the most part, productive about 87% or about 30% of the time in an earlier analysis. Reportedly, a later analysis found an Asian-associated ancestry cluster had fewer N-insertions than the roughly 670-donor mean.

The CDR3 runs to 16 residues. With V trimmed by 5 bases and J by 2 bases, 9 bases remained unmatched. Germline CDR1 SGHRS, CDR2 YFSETQ. This receptor was obtained from a woman aged 40-49 years in good health and CMV-seronegative. V gene TRBV5-1 combines with J gene TRBJ2-3, with 9 positions matching TRBD1. The sample taken for sequencing was PBMCs. CDR3 sequence reads: CASSFRTGDYTDTQYF. DNA for the CDR3: TGCGCCAGCAGTTTTAGGACAGGGGATTACACAGATACGCAGTATTTT.